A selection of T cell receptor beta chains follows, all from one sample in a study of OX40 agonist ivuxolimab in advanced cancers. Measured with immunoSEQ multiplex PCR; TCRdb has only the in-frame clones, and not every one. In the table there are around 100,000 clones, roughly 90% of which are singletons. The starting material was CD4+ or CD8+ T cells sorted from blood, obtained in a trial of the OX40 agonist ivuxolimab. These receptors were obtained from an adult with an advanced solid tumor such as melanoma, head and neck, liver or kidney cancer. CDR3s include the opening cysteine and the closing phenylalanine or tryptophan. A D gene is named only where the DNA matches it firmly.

CDR3aa: CASSPLSGKLGEQYF
CDR3nt: TGTGCCAGCAGTCCCTTAAGCGGGAAGTTAGGCGAGCAGTACTTC
v_gene: TRBV5-4
d_gene: TRBD2
j_gene: TRBJ2-7

CDR3aa: CASSLGVFYGYTF
CDR3nt: TGTGCCAGCAGCTTAGGTGTTTTCTATGGCTACACCTTC
v_gene: TRBV7-9
d_gene: NA
j_gene: TRBJ1-2

CDR3aa: CASSSVRGSYNEQFF
CDR3nt: TGTGCCAGCAGCTCGGTCCGGGGGTCCTACAATGAGCAGTTCTTC
v_gene: TRBV5-8
d_gene: NA
j_gene: TRBJ2-1

CDR3aa: CASSSGTSGRETQYF
CDR3nt: TGCGCCAGCAGCTCCGGGACTAGCGGGAGGGAGACCCAGTACTTC
v_gene: TRBV5-1
d_gene: TRBD2
j_gene: TRBJ2-5

CDR3aa: CASSQDHTSGGTDTQYF
CDR3nt: TGCGCCAGCAGCCAAGATCACACTAGCGGGGGAACAGATACGCAGTATTTT
v_gene: TRBV4-1
d_gene: TRBD2
j_gene: TRBJ2-3

CDR3aa: CASRTSTGELFF
CDR3nt: TGTGCCAGCAGAACAAGCACCGGGGAGCTGTTTTTT
v_gene: TRBV7-9
d_gene: NA
j_gene: TRBJ2-2

CDR3aa: CASSLLGSYEQYF
CDR3nt: TGCGCCAGCAGCTTGTTGGGCAGCTACGAGCAGTACTTC
v_gene: TRBV5-1
d_gene: NA
j_gene: TRBJ2-7

CDR3aa: CASSSAGTDYEQYF
CDR3nt: TGCGCCAGCAGCTCGGCCGGGACGGACTACGAGCAGTACTTC
v_gene: TRBV5-1
d_gene: NA
j_gene: TRBJ2-7

CDR3aa: CASSHSRGAFQETQYF
CDR3nt: TGCGCCAGCAGCCATTCTAGAGGGGCCTTCCAAGAGACCCAGTACTTC
v_gene: TRBV5-1
d_gene: NA
j_gene: TRBJ2-5

CDR3aa: CASSLRTGQETQYF
CDR3nt: TGTGCCAGCAGCCTAAGGACAGGGCAAGAGACCCAGTACTTC
v_gene: TRBV5-4
d_gene: TRBD1
j_gene: TRBJ2-5

CDR3aa: CASSGRGDTGELFF
CDR3nt: TGTGCCAGCAGCGGGCGAGGGGATACCGGGGAGCTGTTTTTT
v_gene: TRBV11-1
d_gene: NA
j_gene: TRBJ2-2

CDR3aa: CATSDWPRVFEQFF
CDR3nt: TGTGCCACTTCGGACTGGCCACGAGTGTTTGAGCAGTTCTTC
v_gene: TRBV6-5
d_gene: NA
j_gene: TRBJ2-1

CDR3aa: CASSIAGQTYNEQFF
CDR3nt: TGTGCCAGTAGTATAGCAGGACAGACCTACAATGAGCAGTTCTTC
v_gene: TRBV19
d_gene: NA
j_gene: TRBJ2-1

CDR3aa: CASSRGGVGDEQFF
CDR3nt: TGTGCCAGCAGCCGAGGGGGCGTTGGAGATGAGCAGTTCTTC
v_gene: TRBV28
d_gene: TRBD1
j_gene: TRBJ2-1

CDR3aa: CASKQGLSVEKLFF
CDR3nt: TGTGCCAGCAAGCAGGGACTGAGTGTAGAAAAACTGTTTTTT
v_gene: TRBV2
d_gene: NA
j_gene: TRBJ1-4

CDR3aa: CASSFRAAPGTGELFF
CDR3nt: TGTGCCAGCAGCTTTAGGGCGGCCCCGGGCACCGGGGAGCTGTTTTTT
v_gene: TRBV5-4
d_gene: NA
j_gene: TRBJ2-2

CDR3aa: CASTPWSGGEQYF
CDR3nt: TGTGCCAGCACCCCTTGGTCCGGGGGGGAGCAGTACTTC
v_gene: TRBV27
d_gene: TRBD2
j_gene: TRBJ2-7

CDR3aa: CASSESLVASDTQYF
CDR3nt: TGCGCCAGCAGTGAGTCGTTGGTAGCCTCAGATACGCAGTATTTT
v_gene: TRBV10-1
d_gene: NA
j_gene: TRBJ2-3